The 14 T cell receptor beta chains reported below all come from one sample, sequenced in a study of T cells in Graves' hyperthyroidism and ophthalmopathy. Researchers took RNA transcripts and amplified the TCR beta CDR3 regions from them. First-round RT-PCR with HTBI primers amplified the TCR CDR3 region. One entry per CDR3 protein results from TCRdb running MiXCR on the multiplex PCR reads. This table holds some 440,000 distinct CDR3 sequences, about 15% found once. The sample comprised blood. The receptors stem from a woman under 30 with Graves' hyperthyroidism.

This clonotype was seen only a few times. The chain joins TRBV18 to TRBJ1-1; D possibly corresponds to TRBD1 (5 bases). CDR3 length equals 14 residues. Per the germline V gene, CDR1 is KGHSH and CDR2 is LQKENI. V dropped 5 bases and J dropped 1 base, with 11 bases sitting between them. The CDR3: CASSRGHENTEAFF. CDR3 bases: TGTGCCAGCTCAAGGGGCCATGAGAACACTGAAGCTTTCTTT. The full variable domain, rest sourced from reference TRBV18 and TRBJ1-1, is NAGVMQNPRHLVRRRGQEARLRCSPMKGHSHVYWYRQLPEEGLKFMVYLQKENIIDESGMPKERFSAEFPKEGPSILRIQQVVRGDSAAYFCASSRGHENTEAFFGQGTRLTVV.

The chain employs TRBV2 and TRBJ2-7; TRBD2 aligns across 11 bases. CDR1 is SNHLY, CDR2 FYNNEI, per germline. The CDR3 is made up of 15 amino acids. J was trimmed by 4 bases and V by 3 bases; bases with no gene match: 5. This CDR3 reads CASSERLAGLYEQYF. CDR3 bases: TGTGCCAGCAGTGAGCGACTAGCGGGACTGTACGAGCAGTACTTC.

The genes are TRBV5-1 and TRBJ2-2; D unclear. Germline CDR1 and CDR2: SGHRS and YFSETQ. The V end was cut by 1 base, the J end by 2 bases, with 18 bases between. The CDR3 consists of 18 residues. The CDR3 is CASSLYGQSPSNTGELFF. The CDR3 nucleotides are TGCGCCAGCAGCTTGTATGGGCAGAGCCCTTCTAACACCGGGGAGCTGTTTTTT.

Only a few counts were recorded for this clonotype. The chain is built from TRBV6-1 and TRBJ1-5; D remains unclear. Germline CDR1 MNHNS, CDR2 SASEGT. The CDR3 loop spans 13 amino acids. Trimming took 10 bases from V and 3 from J, leaving 13 bases between them. CDR3 DNA: TGTGCCACAAGGGAGAGACTCAATCAGCCCCAGCATTTT. Its translation: CATRERLNQPQHF.

Ten or more counts support this clonotype. The V call is TRBV28, the J call TRBJ1-5; tentative D call: TRBD1 (6 bases). Germline CDR1 and CDR2: MDHEN and SYDVKM. The CDR3 length is 15 residues. Deletions cut 6 bases from V and 3 bases from J, with 15 bases between. CDR3 loop: CASSRTGRDNQPQHF. For the CDR3, the DNA is TGTGCCAGCAGCCGTACAGGGAGGGACAATCAGCCCCAGCATTTT.

The V call is TRBV28, the J call TRBJ2-1; 9 bases agree with TRBD1. This CDR3 contains 21 residues. Germline assignment: CDR1 MDHEN and CDR2 SYDVKM. J was trimmed by 1 base and V by 5 bases; bases with no gene match: 21. In DNA, the CDR3 is TGTGCCAGCAGTCCCCAGACAGGGGGATACACCGGGACAGTTTCCTACAATGAGCAGTTCTTC. This sequence encodes CASSPQTGGYTGTVSYNEQFF.

This clonotype was detected many times. The chain has TRBV18 and TRBJ2-1; the match to TRBD2 covers 8 bases. The CDR3 covers 15 residues. With 3 bases clipped from V and 2 bases from J, the junction kept 3 bases outside the gene matches. Germline-derived CDR1 and CDR2 are KGHSH and LQKENI. CDR3 sequence: CASSPRAGAYNEQFF. The CDR3 bases are TGTGCCAGCTCACCGAGAGCGGGGGCCTACAATGAGCAGTTCTTC.

In its sample, this clonotype was seen many times. The chain joins TRBV2 to TRBJ1-6, with D perhaps matching TRBD1 (5 bases). Trimming removed 5 bases at V and 6 bases at J, with 11 bases between. Germline V CDR1 and CDR2: SNHLY, FYNNEI. The CDR3 is 14 residues long. This CDR3 reads CASSSGSRNSPLHF. CDR3 nucleotide sequence: TGTGCCAGCAGTTCAGGGTCACGTAATTCACCCCTCCACTTT.

In this sample, this clonotype turned up many times. DNA of the CDR3: TGTGCCAGCAGCCAAGAGGGATCCACAGATACGCAGTATTTT. Its translation is CASSQEGSTDTQYF. V and J are TRBV3-1 and TRBJ2-3, with D uncertain. Trimming left V 0 bases short and J 2 bases short, with 6 bases between. CDR1 LGHDT and CDR2 YNNKEL come from the germline V gene (reference sequence). The CDR3 has 14 amino acids.

This clonotype was recorded many times. The chain links TRBV3-1 to TRBJ1-6; maybe TRBD1 (5 bases). CDR1 is LGHDT, CDR2 YNNKEL, per germline (reference sequence). Trimming removed 0 bases from V and 14 bases from J, with 20 bases in between. The CDR3 spans 16 residues. CDR3 in amino acids: CASSQENPGLPWTLHF. For the CDR3, the DNA is TGTGCCAGCAGCCAAGAAAATCCGGGACTCCCGTGGACCCTCCACTTT.

This clonotype was picked up a small number of times. The V gene is TRBV6-1, the J gene TRBJ2-1; D is possibly TRBD1 (6 bases). The CDR3 covers 14 residues. The germline gives CDR1 MNHNS, CDR2 SASEGT. V lost 3 bases, J lost 7 bases, and 13 bases lay in between. CDR3 sequence reads: CASSDLGAQNEQFF. The DNA for the CDR3 is TGTGCCAGCAGTGACCTGGGGGCGCAGAATGAGCAGTTCTTC.

This clonotype has ten or more counts. This chain links TRBV3-1 with TRBJ2-3; the D is unclear. The CDR3 consists of 14 residues. Germline CDR1 LGHDT, CDR2 YNNKEL (reference sequence). Deletions cut 0 bases from V and 5 bases from J, with 9 bases between. This chain's CDR3 is CASSQDLVQDTQYF. The DNA of the CDR3 is TGTGCCAGCAGCCAAGATTTGGTACAAGATACGCAGTATTTT.

This clonotype was found a few times. The gene calls are TRBV4-1 and TRBJ1-2; 11 bases map to TRBD1. Germline V CDR1 and CDR2: MGHRA, YSYEKL. V lost 2 bases to trimming and J lost 7 bases; unmatched junction nucleotides: 6. The CDR3 consists of 15 residues. Here the CDR3 DNA reads TGCGCCAGCAGCCAACCGAGGACAGGGGGCGGTGGCTACACCTTC. Its translation: CASSQPRTGGGGYTF.

This clonotype was observed a handful of times. V usage is TRBV29-1 and J usage is TRBJ2-3; 12 bases agree with TRBD2. This CDR3 comprises 15 residues. In germline, CDR1 is SQVTM, CDR2 ANQGSEA. V was clipped by 8 bases and J by 3 bases; unmatched bases: 9. The CDR3 nucleotides read TGCAGCAGGAAGGGGACTAGCGGGCGGACAGATACGCAGTATTTT. This codes for CSRKGTSGRTDTQYF.